The TCR beta chain described here comes from a study of T cells in narcolepsy. Study-level information: Enrolled donors included narcolepsy type 1 or type 2 patients and healthy controls.

Comments on this clone: Its cognate antigen is unknown.

Broader study findings: Healthy controls reportedly lacked the autoreactive clonotypes serially found in patients' blood.

Assay: immunoSEQ multiplex PCR; the TCRdb copy retains only in-frame clones and omits some. Here the sample spans 25,000 to 35,000 clones, roughly 90% being singletons. The length of the CDR3 is 13 residues. CDR1 and CDR2 (germline): SNHLY, FYNNEI. V was cut by 3 bases and J by 0 bases, with 6 bases left in between. The chain employs TRBV2 and TRBJ2-7; D is unresolved. This clonotype originated in a human donor with narcolepsy. The specimen was CD45RA- memory CD4+ T cells from PBMCs. Written as DNA, the CDR3 is TGTGCCAGCAGTGACGTCTTCTCCTACGAGCAGTACTTC. Protein sequence: CASSDVFSYEQYF.